The present T cell receptor beta chain was sequenced within a study of CD8 T cells in Susac syndrome. The authors reverse transcribed roughly 0.5 to 1 ug RNA with random hexamers. A multiplex approach, immunoSEQ multiplex PCR, amplified TCR beta CDR3 across 54 Vbeta and 13 Jbeta. TCRdb re-called the immunoSEQ multiplex PCR reads with MiXCR, one entry per CDR3 protein. The sample has over 100,000 distinct CDR3 sequences; around 93% are singletons. The V gene lost 5 bases and the J gene lost 10 bases, with 10 bases spanning the gap. This CDR3 spans 11 amino acids. The germline CDR1 and CDR2 sequences are MNHEY and SVGEGT. Blood CD8+ and CD4+ T cells underwent high-throughput TCR beta sequencing. Findings and caveats of the study: The authors acknowledged that their TCR sequencing and HLA analysis involved a relatively small number of individuals.

Comments on this clonotype: The antigen remains unidentified.

The J gene is TRBJ2-3, the V gene TRBV6-2 or TRBV6-3; D possibly matches TRBD1 or TRBD2 (5 bases each). The clonotype was recovered from a human donor in good health. Material: CD8+ T cells from PBMCs. This CDR3 is CASSDGTPQYF. CDR3 nucleotide sequence: TGTGCCAGCAGTGACGGGACCCCGCAGTATTTT.